The clone carrying this T cell receptor beta chain was seen only a few times. Trimming took 7 bases from V and 2 from J, leaving 11 bases between them. The CDR3 loop spans 14 amino acids. Germline CDR1 and CDR2: LNHDA and SQIVND (reference sequence). Under the authors' procedure: Amplification of reference gene primers provided the estimated nucleated cell counts. Assay: immunoSEQ multiplex PCR; the TCRdb copy retains only in-frame clones and omits some. V and J calls and clone size come straight from that table; D and trimming were deduced from the DNA. The table lists about 230,000 clones, approximately 85% of them singletons. The record originates from a study of blood T cell repertoires in COVID-19. Overall study context: Samples taken during acute and convalescent COVID-19 were collected in the United States, Italy and Spain. PBMCs, B-cell-depleted T cells, or T cells provided the cDNA or gDNA that made up the material.

Sequences were obtained from peripheral blood. This chain uses TRBV19 with TRBJ2-2; D remains ambiguous. The source is a man aged 40-50 years with acute or convalescent COVID-19. The DNA of the CDR3 is TGTGCCAGTACTAGGAAATTAAACACCGGGGAGCTGTTTTTT. This translates into CASTRKLNTGELFF.